This T cell receptor (beta chain) appears in the sequencing data of a study of response to subunit inactivated influenza vaccine. Whole-study findings and limits: Every seasonal influenza vaccination brings in few new T cells, the authors suggested.

This clonotype showed up just a few times. Its antigen is not identified. TCRdb re-called the RT-PCR reads with MiXCR, one entry per CDR3 protein. Of 500,000 to 600,000 distinct CDR3 sequences in the sample, approximately 12% were seen once. V lost 0 bases and J lost 2, with 14 bases in between. Germline V gene sequence: CDR1 LNHNV, CDR2 YYDKDF (reference sequence). The CDR3 contains 17 residues. The source is a man aged 50-60 years who received an inactivated influenza vaccine. The chain has TRBV15 and TRBJ2-1, with D hard to call. The sample was PBMCs from blood, taken roughly 6 weeks after vaccination. The CDR3 region is CATSRDPLPGPYNEQFF. In DNA form, the CDR3 reads TGTGCCACCAGCAGAGATCCGTTACCGGGCCCCTACAATGAGCAGTTCTTC.